A selection of T cell receptor beta chains follows, all from one sample in a study of T cells in Graves' hyperthyroidism and ophthalmopathy. Each CDR3 protein is one row after TCRdb ran MiXCR on the multiplex PCR reads. Of a few hundred thousand distinct CDR3 sequences listed, about 15% are singletons. Specimen: blood. The receptors derive from a woman aged 30 to 39 with Graves' hyperthyroidism. Both conserved end residues are part of each CDR3. D genes are given only for firm matches. For some rows the clone size is stated as once, few or many, or as a class when expanded; others skip it.

V	D	size	length	J	CDR3	DNA
TRBV19	TRBD1	few	16	TRBJ1-5	CASSTRQGPRNQPQHF	TGTGCCAGTAGTACCCGACAGGGACCACGCAATCAGCCCCAGCATTTT
TRBV12-3/TRBV12-4	NA	few	12	TRBJ2-7	CASSLMETGQYF	TGTGCCAGCAGTTTAATGGAAACGGGGCAGTACTTC
TRBV9	NA	NA	13	TRBJ1-3	CASSGPAWNTIYF	TGTGCCAGCAGCGGACCTGCCTGGAACACCATATATTTT
TRBV12-3/TRBV12-4	TRBD1	many	13	TRBJ1-2	CATSRDSNYGYTF	TGTGCCACAAGCCGGGACAGTAACTATGGCTACACCTTC
TRBV28	TRBD1	many	16	TRBJ2-3	CASSLMTGVGTDTQYF	TGTGCCAGCAGTTTAATGACAGGGGTAGGCACAGATACGCAGTATTTT
TRBV7-2	TRBD1	many	14	TRBJ2-7	CASSADRGPYEQYF	TGTGCCAGCAGCGCGGACAGGGGGCCCTACGAGCAGTACTTC
TRBV20-1	TRBD2	many	15	TRBJ2-3	CSASRPSGPPDTQYF	TGCAGTGCTAGTAGGCCTAGCGGACCCCCAGATACGCAGTATTTT
TRBV27	TRBD2	NA	15	TRBJ2-3	CANNLMREEPDTQYF	TGTGCCAACAATTTGATGCGGGAGGAGCCAGATACGCAGTATTTT
TRBV10-3	NA	many	13	TRBJ1-1	CAISFGEDTEAFF	TGTGCCATCAGCTTCGGGGAGGACACTGAAGCTTTCTTT
TRBV4-1	NA	few	17	TRBJ2-3	CASSQDLASPSTDTQYF	TGCGCCAGCAGCCAAGATCTAGCTAGCCCTAGCACAGATACGCAGTATTTT
TRBV7-2	TRBD1	many	13	TRBJ1-6	CASSAQGGSPLHF	TGTGCCAGCAGCGCCCAGGGGGGATCACCCCTCCACTTT
TRBV7-2	TRBD2	few	15	TRBJ2-2	CASSFTSGRAGELFF	TGTGCCAGCAGCTTTACTAGCGGGAGGGCCGGGGAGCTGTTTTTT
TRBV4-2	NA	NA	13	TRBJ2-3	CASCQSGTDTQYF	TGTGCCAGCTGCCAAAGCGGCACAGATACGCAGTATTTT
TRBV7-3	TRBD1	few	17	TRBJ2-2	CASSDQSQGTNTGELFF	TGTGCCAGCAGCGACCAATCACAGGGGACAAACACCGGGGAGCTGTTTTTT
TRBV5-1	NA	many	15	TRBJ1-4	CASSVQGWANEKLFF	TGCGCCAGCAGCGTACAGGGTTGGGCTAATGAAAAACTGTTTTTT
TRBV5-4	TRBD2	NA	14	TRBJ2-1	CASSSGLAGEKGFF	TGTGCCAGCAGCTCGGGACTAGCGGGAGAAAAGGGGTTCTTC
TRBV18	NA	NA	18	TRBJ2-2	CASSPTPPNPANTGELFF	TGTGCCAGCTCACCAACTCCCCCGAACCCCGCGAACACCGGGGAGCTGTTTTTT
TRBV18	TRBD1	many	17	TRBJ1-1	CASSPPGQGGMNTEAFF	TGTGCCAGCTCACCACCGGGACAGGGAGGTATGAACACTGAAGCTTTCTTT
TRBV5-1	NA	once	14	TRBJ1-1	CTSSLAPSNTEAFF	TGCACCAGCAGCTTGGCTCCCAGCAACACTGAAGCTTTCTTT
TRBV3-1	NA	few	15	TRBJ1-3	CASSSGMISGNTIYF	TGTGCCAGCAGCTCCGGGATGATCTCTGGAAACACCATATATTTT
TRBV9	TRBD1	NA	13	TRBJ2-2	CASSATGAGELFF	TGTGCCAGCAGCGCGACAGGGGCCGGGGAGCTGTTTTTT
TRBV7-9	TRBD1	many	15	TRBJ2-7	CASSLGTGIAYEQYF	TGTGCCAGCAGCTTAGGGACAGGGATAGCCTACGAGCAGTACTTC
TRBV5-1	NA	NA	14	TRBJ2-2	CASSRMGNTGELFF	TGCGCCAGCTCGAGAATGGGGAACACCGGGGAGCTGTTTTTT
TRBV10-2	TRBD1	NA	15	TRBJ1-2	CASSERTGPNYGYTF	TGCGCCAGCAGTGAAAGGACAGGGCCTAACTATGGCTACACCTTC
TRBV5-1	TRBD2	many	19	TRBJ2-3	CASSNPSLAGGSGTDTQYF	TGCGCCAGCAGCAACCCCTCACTAGCGGGAGGATCGGGGACAGATACGCAGTATTTT
TRBV20-1	NA	many	16	TRBJ1-2	CSASLRDKKSNYGYTF	TGCAGTGCTAGTTTACGGGACAAAAAATCTAACTATGGCTACACCTTC
TRBV10-3	NA	few	13	TRBJ2-3	CAISELKADTQYF	TGTGCCATCAGTGAACTTAAGGCAGATACGCAGTATTTT
TRBV19	TRBD1	NA	14	TRBJ1-1	CASSPTGINTEAFF	TGTGCCAGTAGTCCGACAGGGATTAACACTGAAGCTTTCTTT
TRBV28	NA	many	18	TRBJ2-1	CASSEFTLGGTPYNEQFF	TGTGCCAGCAGCGAATTTACCCTCGGGGGTACCCCCTACAATGAGCAGTTCTTC
TRBV20-1	TRBD2	NA	19	TRBJ2-1	CSAPSLSGSERGSYNEQFF	TGCAGTGCCCCAAGCCTTAGCGGGAGCGAACGAGGCTCCTACAATGAGCAGTTCTTC
TRBV12-3/TRBV12-4	NA	many	13	TRBJ1-1	CASSLFTDTEAFF	TGTGCCAGCAGTTTATTTACGGACACTGAAGCTTTCTTT
TRBV25-1	NA	many	16	TRBJ2-1	CASSAFSLTGGNEQFF	TGTGCCAGCAGTGCTTTCTCCTTGACAGGCGGTAATGAGCAGTTCTTC
TRBV6-1	NA	many	15	TRBJ2-5	CASIIGGDGGETQYF	TGTGCCAGCATTATCGGAGGGGACGGGGGAGAGACCCAGTACTTC
TRBV6-1	NA	NA	12	TRBJ1-1	CANRAASFEAFF	TGTGCCAACCGGGCGGCTAGTTTTGAAGCTTTCTTT
TRBV29-1	NA	NA	12	TRBJ2-5	CSATGTGKTQYF	TGCAGCGCCACCGGTACCGGAAAGACCCAGTACTTC
TRBV24-1	NA	many	20	TRBJ2-1	CATSAPRGSWTPSSYNEQFF	TGTGCCACCAGTGCCCCGAGGGGCAGTTGGACCCCAAGCTCCTACAATGAGCAGTTCTTC
TRBV5-1	TRBD2	NA	17	TRBJ2-2	CASSLNSGRASTGELFF	TGCGCCAGCAGCTTAAATAGCGGGAGGGCCAGCACCGGGGAGCTGTTTTTT
TRBV29-1	NA	few	13	TRBJ1-2	CSVEAGSVYGYTF	TGCAGCGTTGAAGCGGGGTCGGTTTATGGCTACACCTTC
TRBV20-1	TRBD1	many	17	TRBJ1-1	CSARAQTDRGQGTEAFF	TGCAGTGCTAGAGCTCAGACGGACAGGGGGCAGGGCACTGAAGCTTTCTTT
TRBV28	NA	many	12	TRBJ2-1	CASSLAGDEQFF	TGTGCCAGCAGTCTCGCCGGTGATGAGCAGTTCTTC